One sample yielded the 3 T cell receptor beta chains listed below, sequenced in a study of T cells in localized non-small cell lung cancer. Using immunoSEQ multiplex PCR, the repertoire was profiled, and TCRdb retains in-frame clones only, with some absent. The sample yields roughly 50,000 clones, under 85% seen once. This specimen consisted of peripheral blood, obtained before any cancer treatment. The receptor set was obtained from a female donor over 55 with stage II squamous cell lung carcinoma.

The chain employs TRBV18 and TRBJ2-7; 9 bases agree with TRBD1. Germline V lookup: CDR1 KGHSH, CDR2 LQKENI. V lost 3 bases and J lost 2; bases outside the gene matches: 14. The CDR3 sequence is 18 residues long. CDR3 sequence reads: CASSPMMAMDRGPYEQYF. The CDR3 region has the DNA TGTGCCAGCTCACCCATGATGGCTATGGACAGGGGACCCTACGAGCAGTACTTC.

V is TRBV7-2 and J is TRBJ2-7, with D possibly TRBD1 on 5 matching bases. Germline V gives CDR1 SGHTA, CDR2 FQGNSA. V was trimmed by 5 bases and J by 2 bases, leaving 13 bases between them. The CDR3 is 14 residues long. Here the CDR3 reads CASSQQGGPYEQYF. The DNA for the CDR3 is TGTGCCAGCAGCCAGCAGGGCGGACCCTACGAGCAGTACTTC.

The genes are TRBV19 and TRBJ2-3, with TRBD2 matching 8 bases. Trimming at V came to 3 bases and at J to 4 bases, leaving 9 bases not matched to a gene. The germline gives CDR1 LNHDA, CDR2 SQIVND (reference sequence). The CDR3 has 16 amino acids. The CDR3: CASSIGPGGASDTQYF. CDR3 nucleotide sequence: TGTGCCAGTAGTATTGGTCCGGGGGGGGCCTCAGATACGCAGTATTTT. Full variable domain (rest looked up from reference TRBV19 and TRBJ2-3): DGGITQSPKYLFRKEGQNVTLSCEQNLNHDAMYWYRQDPGQGLRLIYYSQIVNDFQKGDIAEGYSVSREKKESFPLTVTSAQKNPTAFYLCASSIGPGGASDTQYFGPGTRLTVL.